This TCR beta chain was sequenced for a study of regulatory T cells in long-lasting Graves disease. Trimming shortened V by 8 bases and J by 4 bases, and 20 bases separated the two germline ends. Germline assignment: CDR1 MDHEN and CDR2 SYDVKM. This CDR3 region has 15 residues. Library construction for TCR beta used iRepertoire HTBI primers and Arm-PCR of CDR3 regions. One entry per CDR3 protein, called by TCRdb with MiXCR from the multiplex PCR reads. Of just over 600,000 distinct CDR3 sequences listed, roughly 15% were seen once; the top ten hold approximately 18%. General study findings and limits: The study found persistent patients shared more public clonotypes (2,741) than new patients (around 870). Persistent disease exhibited a predilection for TRBV28, TRBJ1-2 and TRBJ2-5.

There are many counts of this clonotype. Its target is unknown. Time point reported: newly diagnosed GD, antithyroid drugs for less than 3 months. RNA extracted from PBMCs served as the sequencing template. In Xi'an, China, an endocrinology department was the source of patients. Another study also made use of these data, one on T cells in Graves' hyperthyroidism and ophthalmopathy. That work adds: An initial round of RT-PCR targeting the TCR CDR3 relied on the HTBI primer set.

The sequence was collected from a woman between 25 and 40 years old with Graves disease. The chain combines TRBV28 with TRBJ2-5; a weak D match, TRBD2 (6 bases). The source was peripheral blood mononuclear cells (PBMCs), collected at new diagnosis, from a patient treated with antithyroid drugs. CDR3 region: CASRWGRLARETQYF. The DNA of the CDR3 is TGTGCCAGCCGGTGGGGTCGGCTAGCGCGAGAGACCCAGTACTTC.